One and the same sample provided the 6 T cell receptor beta chains below, sequenced in a study of OX40 agonist ivuxolimab in advanced cancers. The table came from immunoSEQ multiplex PCR; TCRdb's copy has only in-frame clones and leaves some out. The sample lists about 55,000 clones, 88% occurring once. Sequences were derived from CD4+ or CD8+ T cells sorted from blood, sampled in a trial of the OX40 agonist ivuxolimab. The receptors were sampled from an adult with an advanced solid tumor such as melanoma, head and neck, liver or kidney cancer.

This rearrangement joins TRBV6-1 to TRBJ2-2, with D perhaps matching TRBD2 (6 bases). The germline V and J ends were trimmed by 3 bases and 7 bases, with 9 bases remaining between them. Looked up from germline, CDR1 is MNHNS and CDR2 is SASEGT. CDR3 length: 13 residues. The CDR3 loop is CASSESSVGELFF. DNA for the CDR3: TGTGCCAGCAGTGAGTCTAGCGTCGGGGAGCTGTTTTTT.

The V call is TRBV10-3, the J call TRBJ1-1; D unresolved. There are 14 residues in the CDR3. The ends were cut back, 5 bases at V and 3 bases at J, with 13 bases in the middle. Germline loops: CDR1 ENHRY, CDR2 SYGVKD. CDR3 residues: CAISFGSSDTEAFF. CDR3 nucleotides: TGTGCCATCAGTTTCGGGTCCTCCGACACTGAAGCTTTCTTT.

V is TRBV2 and J is TRBJ1-2; the D is unclear. The germline CDR1 and CDR2 sequences are SNHLY and FYNNEI. V was pared by 5 bases and J by 3 bases, with 10 bases between. This CDR3 region has 13 residues. Here the CDR3 reads CASSQWPDYGYTF. The CDR3 nucleotides are TGTGCCAGCAGTCAATGGCCAGACTATGGCTACACCTTC.

This clone was counted only a few times. The CDR3 region is CASSIYGQACYTF. CDR3 nucleotide sequence: TGTGCCAGCAGCATTTATGGACAGGCCTGCTACACCTTC. J is TRBJ1-2 and V is TRBV9; 7 bases line up with TRBD1. The CDR3 runs 13 residues. The germline CDR1 and CDR2 sequences are SGDLS and YYNGEE. J was trimmed by 9 bases and V by 4 bases; bases with no gene match: 9.

The chain's CDR3 is CASSSGTGGSAFF. CDR3 in DNA: TGCGCCAGCAGCTCCGGGACAGGGGGGTCGGCTTTCTTT. The V call is TRBV5-1, the J call TRBJ1-1; 11 bases align to TRBD1. The V segment lost 3 bases and the J segment 11 bases; nucleotides outside the gene matches: 6. CDR3 length: 13 amino acids. Germline CDR1 reads SGHRS; CDR2 reads YFSETQ.

The gene calls are TRBV14 and TRBJ2-2; weak D call: TRBD1 (6 bases). The CDR3 has 14 residues. Trimming took 6 bases from V and 4 from J, leaving 12 bases between them. The germline V gene encodes CDR1 SGHDN and CDR2 FVKESK. The CDR3 region has the DNA TGTGCCAGCAGAGGACAGACATTCACCGGGGAGCTGTTTTTT. Amino acids: CASRGQTFTGELFF.